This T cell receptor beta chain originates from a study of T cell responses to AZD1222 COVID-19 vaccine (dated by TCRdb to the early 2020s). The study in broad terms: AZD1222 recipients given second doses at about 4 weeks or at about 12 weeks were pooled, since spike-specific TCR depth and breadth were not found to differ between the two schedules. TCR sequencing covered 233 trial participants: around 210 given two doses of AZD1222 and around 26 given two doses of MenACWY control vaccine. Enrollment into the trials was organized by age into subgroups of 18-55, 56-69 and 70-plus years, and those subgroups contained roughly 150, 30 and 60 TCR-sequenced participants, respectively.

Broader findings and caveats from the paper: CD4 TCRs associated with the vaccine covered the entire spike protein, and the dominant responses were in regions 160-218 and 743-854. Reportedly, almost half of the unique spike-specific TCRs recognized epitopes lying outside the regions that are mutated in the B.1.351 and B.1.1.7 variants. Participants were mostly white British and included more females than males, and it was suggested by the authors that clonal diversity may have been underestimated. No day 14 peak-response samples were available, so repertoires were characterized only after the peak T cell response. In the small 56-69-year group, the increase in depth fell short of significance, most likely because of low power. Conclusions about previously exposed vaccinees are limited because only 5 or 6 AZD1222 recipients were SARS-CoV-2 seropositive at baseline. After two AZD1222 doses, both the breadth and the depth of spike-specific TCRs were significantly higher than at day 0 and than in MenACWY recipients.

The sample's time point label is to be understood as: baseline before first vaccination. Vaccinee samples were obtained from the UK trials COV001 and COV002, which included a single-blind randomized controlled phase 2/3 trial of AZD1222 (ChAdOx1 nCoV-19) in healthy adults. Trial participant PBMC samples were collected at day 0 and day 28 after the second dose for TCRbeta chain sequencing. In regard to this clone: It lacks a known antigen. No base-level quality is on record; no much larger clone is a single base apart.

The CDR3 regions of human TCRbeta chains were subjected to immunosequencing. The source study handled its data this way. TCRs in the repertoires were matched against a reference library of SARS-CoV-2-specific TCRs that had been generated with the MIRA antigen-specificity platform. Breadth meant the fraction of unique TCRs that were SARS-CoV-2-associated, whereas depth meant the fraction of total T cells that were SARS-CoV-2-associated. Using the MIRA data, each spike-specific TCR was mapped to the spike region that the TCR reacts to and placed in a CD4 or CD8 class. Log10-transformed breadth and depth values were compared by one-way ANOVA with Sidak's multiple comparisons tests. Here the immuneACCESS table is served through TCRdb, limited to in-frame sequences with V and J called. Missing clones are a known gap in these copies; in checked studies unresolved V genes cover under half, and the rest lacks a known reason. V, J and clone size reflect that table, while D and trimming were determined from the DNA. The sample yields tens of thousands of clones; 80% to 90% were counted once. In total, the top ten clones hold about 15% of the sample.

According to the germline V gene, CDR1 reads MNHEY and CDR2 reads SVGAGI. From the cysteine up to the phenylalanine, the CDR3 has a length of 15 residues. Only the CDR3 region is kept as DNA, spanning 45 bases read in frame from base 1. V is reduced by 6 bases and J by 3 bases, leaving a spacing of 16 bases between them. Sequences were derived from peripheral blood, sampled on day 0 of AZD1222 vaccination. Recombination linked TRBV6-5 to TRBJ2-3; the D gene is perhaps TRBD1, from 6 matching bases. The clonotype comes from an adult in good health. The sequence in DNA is TGTGCCAGCAGGCGTCAGGGGTGGGCAACAGATACGCAGTATTTT. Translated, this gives CASRRQGWATDTQYF.